The clone carrying this T cell receptor (beta chain) has just a few counts. The sample originates from a study of blood T cells in healthy people across ages. V shed 9 bases and J 6 bases; nucleotides not matched to a gene: 10. Germline CDR1 and CDR2: SNHLY and FYNNEI. This CDR3 is 15 amino acids long. Primers used in a second PCR of about 7 to 11 cycles were a sample-barcoded 5' primer and a J-beta primer mix. TCRdb ran MiXCR on the 5' RACE reads and lists one entry per CDR3 protein. The data contain about 570,000 distinct CDR3 sequences, about 28% of them singletons. These same records also appear under a second study, on T cells of mothers and their children. Per that paper: A few healthy Caucasian mothers served as donors, and their six children did as well. For each mother, over 8 million TCR beta CDR3 reads were obtained, and for each child, about 3 million.

Material: blood. The chain has TRBV2 and TRBJ2-1, with 11 bases lining up with TRBD2. The source is a boy between 2 and 10 years old in good health. The DNA of the CDR3 is TGTGCCAGAGTTAGAAGACTAGCGGGAATCAATGAGCAGTTCTTC. It specifies CARVRRLAGINEQFF.